A single sample is the source of the 7 T cell receptor beta chains below, sequenced in a study of T cell repertoires in cytomegalovirus infection. From the reads, TCRdb called clonotypes with MiXCR, one entry per CDR3 protein. The sample has fewer than 550,000 distinct CDR3 sequences; approximately 33% are singletons. Sequences were obtained from PBMCs. These receptor sequences come from a human donor in good health (CMV status not recorded). Some clones in this sample may be carry-over from other donors' samples.

This clonotype showed up just a few times. The chain uses TRBV28 and TRBJ2-2; TRBD1 matches at 8 bases. The CDR3 length is 16 residues. With 6 bases clipped from V and 5 bases from J, the junction kept 11 bases outside the gene matches. Germline V gives CDR1 MDHEN, CDR2 SYDVKM. This chain's CDR3 is CASRTRRRGQTGELFF. The DNA for the CDR3 is TGTGCCAGCAGAACAAGACGCAGGGGGCAAACCGGGGAGCTGTTTTTT.

This clonotype showed up just a few times. The chain uses TRBV6-1 and TRBJ2-7, with a weak D call TRBD1 (6 bases). CDR1 is MNHNS, CDR2 SASEGT, per germline. The CDR3 is 12 residues long. Trimming removed 8 bases at V and 0 bases at J, with 8 bases between. The CDR3 is CASGQSSYEQYF. Written as DNA, the CDR3 is TGTGCCAGCGGACAGAGCTCCTACGAGCAGTACTTC.

This clonotype was detected a few times. This chain links TRBV27 with TRBJ2-5, with TRBD1 identical over 8 bases. Germline CDR1 and CDR2: MNHEY and SMNVEV (reference sequence). CDR3 length equals 15 residues. V trimming: 2 bases; J trimming: 5 bases; junction bases outside the gene matches: 7. The DNA of the CDR3 is TGTGCCAGCAGTTTAGAGGCAGGGGGCCTGGAGACCCAGTACTTC. Protein product: CASSLEAGGLETQYF.

This chain uses TRBV7-9 with TRBJ2-7; 8 bases are shared with TRBD1. Germline assignment: CDR1 SEHNR and CDR2 FQNEAQ (reference sequence). With 5 bases clipped from V and 5 bases from J, the junction kept 8 bases outside the gene matches. The CDR3 contains 14 residues. The CDR3 is CASSPRDRLHEQYF. The DNA of the CDR3 is TGTGCCAGCAGCCCCCGGGACAGGTTGCACGAGCAGTACTTC.

The table lists this clonotype with many counts. Relative to the germline gene, one junction end is altered; a read error may explain this. The gene calls are TRBV6-6 and TRBJ1-2; 7 nucleotides agree with TRBD1. Germline V gene lookup returns CDR1 MNHNY and CDR2 SVGAGI (reference sequence). This CDR3 has 13 residues. The CDR3 protein is CASSPTGDYGYTF. The CDR3 DNA sequence: TGCGCCAGCAGCCCAACAGGGGACTATGGCTACACCTTC.

V gene TRBV5-1 combines with J gene TRBJ2-2; the D is unclear. The length of the CDR3 is 16 residues. Per the germline V gene, CDR1 is SGHRS and CDR2 is YFSETQ. Between the trimmed V and J ends, which lost 0 bases and 4 bases, there was a span of 13 bases. The CDR3 is CASSLVISTGTGELFF. The CDR3 DNA sequence: TGCGCCAGCAGCTTGGTAATCAGCACGGGCACCGGGGAGCTGTTTTTT.

On this clonotype itself: This could be a read error, since a much larger clone is one nucleotide away. This CDR3 is missing its conserved last phenylalanine or tryptophan, likely due to a read error. The genes are TRBV11-2 and TRBJ2-1; the D is unclear. V gave up 5 bases and J gave up 7 bases, with 9 bases separating them. Per germline, CDR1 SGHAT and CDR2 FQNNGV. This CDR3 is 12 amino acids long. CDR3 sequence (DNA): TGTGCCAGCAGCCTCATTACTAATGAGCAGTTCTTA. Translated: CASSLITNEQFL.